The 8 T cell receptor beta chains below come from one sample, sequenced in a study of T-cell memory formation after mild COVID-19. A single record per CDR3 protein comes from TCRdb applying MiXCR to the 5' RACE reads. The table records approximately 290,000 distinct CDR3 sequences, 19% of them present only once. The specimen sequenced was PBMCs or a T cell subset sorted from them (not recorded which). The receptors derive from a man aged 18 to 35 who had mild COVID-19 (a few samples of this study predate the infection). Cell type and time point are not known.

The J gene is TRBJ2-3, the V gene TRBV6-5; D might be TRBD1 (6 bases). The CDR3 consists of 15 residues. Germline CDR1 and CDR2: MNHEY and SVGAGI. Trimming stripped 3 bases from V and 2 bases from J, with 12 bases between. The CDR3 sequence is CASSYRGLLTDTQYF. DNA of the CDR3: TGTGCCAGCAGTTATAGGGGGTTACTCACAGATACGCAGTATTTT.

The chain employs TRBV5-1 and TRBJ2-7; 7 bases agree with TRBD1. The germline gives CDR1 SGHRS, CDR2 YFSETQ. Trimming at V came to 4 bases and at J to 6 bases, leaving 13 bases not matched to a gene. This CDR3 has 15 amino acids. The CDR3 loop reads CASSAHLGQSGEQYF. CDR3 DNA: TGCGCCAGCAGCGCCCACTTGGGACAGTCCGGCGAGCAGTACTTC.

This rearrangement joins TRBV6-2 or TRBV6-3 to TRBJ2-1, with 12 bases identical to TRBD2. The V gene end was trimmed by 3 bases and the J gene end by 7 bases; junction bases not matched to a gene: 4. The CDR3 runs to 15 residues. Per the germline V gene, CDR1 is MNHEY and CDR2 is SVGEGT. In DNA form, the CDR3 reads TGTGCCAGCAGTTATATGACTAGCGGGAGAAATGAGCAGTTCTTC. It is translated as CASSYMTSGRNEQFF.

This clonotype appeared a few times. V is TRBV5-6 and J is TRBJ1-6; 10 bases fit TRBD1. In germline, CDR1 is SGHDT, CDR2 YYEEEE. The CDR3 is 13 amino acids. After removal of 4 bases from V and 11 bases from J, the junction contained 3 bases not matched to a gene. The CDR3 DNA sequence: TGTGCCAGCAGCCCCGGACAGGGGGCACCCCTCCACTTT. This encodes CASSPGQGAPLHF. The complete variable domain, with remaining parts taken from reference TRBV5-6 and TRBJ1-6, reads DAGVTQSPTHLIKTRGQQVTLRCSPKSGHDTVSWYQQALGQGPQFIFQYYEEEERQRGNFPDRFSGHQFPNYSSELNVNALLLGDSALYLCASSPGQGAPLHFGNGTRLTVT.

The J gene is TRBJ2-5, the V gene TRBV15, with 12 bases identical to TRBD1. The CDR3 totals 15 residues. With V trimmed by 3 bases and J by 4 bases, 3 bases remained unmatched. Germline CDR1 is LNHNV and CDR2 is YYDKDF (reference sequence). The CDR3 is CATSSGTGGVETQYF. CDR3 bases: TGTGCCACCAGCAGCGGGACAGGGGGCGTAGAGACCCAGTACTTC. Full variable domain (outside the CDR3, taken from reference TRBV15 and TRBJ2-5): DAMVIQNPRYQVTQFGKPVTLSCSQTLNHNVMYWYQQKSSQAPKLLFHYYDKDFNNEADTPDNFQSRRPNTSFCFLDIRSPGLGDTAMYLCATSSGTGGVETQYFGPGTRLLVL.

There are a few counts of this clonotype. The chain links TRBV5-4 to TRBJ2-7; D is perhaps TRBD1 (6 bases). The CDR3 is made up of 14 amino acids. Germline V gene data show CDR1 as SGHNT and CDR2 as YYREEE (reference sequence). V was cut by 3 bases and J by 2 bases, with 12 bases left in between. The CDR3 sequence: CASSSMDRPYEQYF. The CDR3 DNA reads TGTGCCAGCAGCTCGATGGACAGACCCTACGAGCAGTACTTC.

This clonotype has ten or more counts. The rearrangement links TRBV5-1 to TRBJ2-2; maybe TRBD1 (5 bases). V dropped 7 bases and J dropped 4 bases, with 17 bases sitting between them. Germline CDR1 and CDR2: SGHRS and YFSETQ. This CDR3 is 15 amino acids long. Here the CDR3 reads CASAVQELGTGELFF. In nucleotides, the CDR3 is TGCGCCAGCGCGGTACAGGAGCTCGGCACCGGGGAGCTGTTTTTT.

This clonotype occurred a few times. CDR3: CASSLAGDRYEQYV. CDR3 nucleotide sequence: TGTGCCAGCAGCTTGGCCGGAGACAGGTACGAGCAGTACGTC. This rearrangement joins TRBV5-4 to TRBJ2-7, with a possible D match to TRBD1 (6 bases). Germline values: CDR1 SGHNT, CDR2 YYREEE (reference sequence). The CDR3 is 14 residues long. The V end was cut by 0 bases, the J end by 4 bases, with 11 bases between.